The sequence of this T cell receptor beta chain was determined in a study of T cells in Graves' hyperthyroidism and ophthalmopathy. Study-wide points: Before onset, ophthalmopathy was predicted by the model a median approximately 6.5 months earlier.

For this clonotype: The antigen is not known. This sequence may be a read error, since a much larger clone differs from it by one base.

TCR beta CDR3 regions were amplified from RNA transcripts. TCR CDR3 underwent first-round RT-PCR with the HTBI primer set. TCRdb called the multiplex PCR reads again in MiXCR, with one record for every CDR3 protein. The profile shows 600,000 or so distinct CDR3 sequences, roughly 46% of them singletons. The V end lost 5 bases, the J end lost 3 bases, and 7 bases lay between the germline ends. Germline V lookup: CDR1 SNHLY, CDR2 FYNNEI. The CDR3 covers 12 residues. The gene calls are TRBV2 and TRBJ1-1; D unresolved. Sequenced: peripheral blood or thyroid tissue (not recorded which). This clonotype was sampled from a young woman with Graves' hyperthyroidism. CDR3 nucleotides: TGTGCCAGCAGTTACGGGGACACTGAAGCTTTCTTT. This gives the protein CASSYGDTEAFF.